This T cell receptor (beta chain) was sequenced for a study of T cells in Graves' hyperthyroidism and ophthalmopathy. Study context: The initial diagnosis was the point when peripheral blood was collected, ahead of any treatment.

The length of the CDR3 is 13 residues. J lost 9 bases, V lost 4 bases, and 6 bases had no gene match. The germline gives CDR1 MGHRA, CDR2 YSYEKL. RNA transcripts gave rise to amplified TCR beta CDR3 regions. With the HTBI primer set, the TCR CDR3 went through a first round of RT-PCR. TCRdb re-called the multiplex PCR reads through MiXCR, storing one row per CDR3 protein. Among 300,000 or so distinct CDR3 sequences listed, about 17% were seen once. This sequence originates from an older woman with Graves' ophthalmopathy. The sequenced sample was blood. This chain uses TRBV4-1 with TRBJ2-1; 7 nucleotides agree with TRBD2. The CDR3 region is CASSPTSFFEQFF. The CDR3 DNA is TGCGCCAGCAGCCCGACTAGCTTTTTTGAGCAGTTCTTC.